This entry describes one TCR beta chain. Its target is unknown. This sample stems from a study of cytomegalovirus exposure and HLA in healthy donors. Whole-study results and caveats: Reportedly, a later analysis found an Asian-associated ancestry cluster had fewer N-insertions than the roughly 670-donor mean.

The CDR3 spans 14 residues. The V gene lost 6 bases and the J gene lost 5 bases, with 16 bases spanning the gap. The germline gives CDR1 KGHSH, CDR2 LQKENI. The study ran its PCR with 60 Vbeta and 13 Jbeta primers. The assay was immunoSEQ multiplex PCR, and TCRdb's table has in-frame clones only and misses some. Of roughly 120,000 clones listed, 75% to 85% are singletons. The sequence derives from a man aged 45 to 65 in good health and CMV-seronegative. The sample was PBMCs. V is TRBV18 and J is TRBJ1-1, with a tentative D call TRBD1 (6 bases). The CDR3 here is CASSSTGKGTEAFF. The CDR3 DNA sequence: TGTGCCAGCTCGTCAACAGGGAAAGGGACTGAAGCTTTCTTT.